The 10 T cell receptor beta chains below were found in one sample sequenced in a study of T-cell reconstitution after alpha-beta-depleted transplantation in children. For TCRbeta, the library was prepared with unique molecular identifiers. One entry per CDR3 protein, called by TCRdb with MiXCR from the PCR reads. The table shows 450,000 to 600,000 distinct CDR3 sequences, with approximately 10% occurring only once. The material was PBMCs, obtained before TCRalphabeta/CD19-depleted stem cell transplant. The receptors derive from a child aged 2-15 years with inherited bone marrow failure, due to receive a stem cell transplant.

This clonotype has a handful of counts. The chain carries TRBV27 and TRBJ2-3; D not resolved. Trimming took off 0 bases at V and 2 bases at J, with 15 bases between the two ends. The CDR3 runs 17 residues. From germline, CDR1 is MNHEY and CDR2 SMNVEV (reference sequence). This CDR3 reads CASSLSLVPPYTDTQYF. The DNA of the CDR3 is TGTGCCAGCAGTTTATCCCTCGTTCCCCCCTACACAGATACGCAGTATTTT.

In this sample, this clonotype turned up many times. V usage is TRBV29-1 and J usage is TRBJ1-1, with D possibly matching TRBD1 (5 bases). The V end was cut by 7 bases, the J end by 0 bases, with 12 bases between. Germline V lookup: CDR1 SQVTM, CDR2 ANQGSEA. The CDR3 is 13 residues long. The CDR3, as DNA: TGCAGCGCTCAGACAGAAATGAACACTGAAGCTTTCTTT. Translation: CSAQTEMNTEAFF.

The rearrangement links TRBV5-6 to TRBJ2-5; maybe TRBD1 (5 bases). Trimming pared 2 bases from V and 2 bases from J, leaving 13 bases between. CDR1 SGHDT and CDR2 YYEEEE come from the germline V gene. This CDR3 spans 15 amino acids. The CDR3 reads CASSLTQERQETQYF. The CDR3 nucleotides read TGTGCCAGCAGCTTAACACAGGAGAGACAAGAGACCCAGTACTTC.

This clonotype has a count of ten or more. This sequence joins TRBV12-3 or TRBV12-4 and TRBJ1-1; D gene uncertain. V gave up 5 bases and J gave up 5 bases, with 12 bases separating them. There are 13 residues in the CDR3. This CDR3 reads CASSTNLGTEAFF. DNA of the CDR3: TGTGCCAGCAGTACAAATTTAGGGACTGAAGCTTTCTTT.

This clonotype appeared many times. The chain uses TRBV5-1 and TRBJ1-3; D is uncertain. This CDR3 contains 13 residues. Per germline, CDR1 SGHRS and CDR2 YFSETQ. V lost 4 bases, J lost 0 bases, and 5 bases lay in between. Here the CDR3 DNA reads TGCGCCAGCAGCGCGGGCTCTGGAAACACCATATATTTT. Translating it yields CASSAGSGNTIYF.

This clonotype was found many times. The chain links TRBV29-1 to TRBJ2-1; no firm D call. There are 13 residues in the CDR3. Germline loops: CDR1 SQVTM, CDR2 ANQGSEA. V was pared by 0 bases and J by 14 bases, with 17 bases between. The CDR3 DNA follows: TGCAGCGTTGAAGAAGGACCTACAATGAGCAAGTTCTTC. Amino acids: CSVEEGPTMSKFF.

This clonotype was seen a handful of times. The V and J genes are TRBV4-2 and TRBJ2-5; 7 positions match TRBD1. The CDR3 is 14 amino acids. V shed 2 bases and J 2 bases; nucleotides not matched to a gene: 2. From germline, CDR1 is LGHNA and CDR2 YNFKEQ. The CDR3 loop reads CASSQTGVQETQYF. CDR3 sequence (DNA): TGTGCCAGCAGCCAAACAGGGGTACAAGAGACCCAGTACTTC.

This clonotype was recorded many times. The V gene is TRBV12-3 or TRBV12-4, the J gene TRBJ1-4; D may be TRBD1 (6 bases). CDR3 size: 16 residues. The V gene lost 5 bases and the J gene lost 1 base, with 14 bases spanning the gap. CDR3 sequence reads: CASSLRRGLTNEKLFF. The CDR3 bases are TGTGCCAGCAGTCTACGACGGGGGCTAACTAATGAAAAACTGTTTTTT.

This clonotype was picked up many times. The gene calls are TRBV5-1 and TRBJ2-1, with 8 bases aligning to TRBD2. This CDR3 spans 15 amino acids. Germline V CDR1 and CDR2: SGHRS, YFSETQ. J lost 1 base, V lost 4 bases, and 4 bases had no gene match. As DNA, the CDR3 is TGCGCCAGCAGCCCGGGACTAGTTTCCTACAATGAGCAGTTCTTC. Protein product: CASSPGLVSYNEQFF.

This clonotype was seen repeatedly, ten times or more. V and J are TRBV5-1 and TRBJ1-4; 8 bases are shared with TRBD1. V shed 3 bases and J 7 bases; nucleotides not matched to a gene: 5. The CDR3 sequence is 14 residues long. CDR1 is SGHRS and CDR2 is YFSETQ in the germline V gene. CDR3 protein: CASSSGQGGEKLFF. The CDR3 DNA sequence: TGCGCCAGCAGCTCTGGACAGGGAGGTGAAAAACTGTTTTTT.